This T cell receptor (beta chain) was sequenced for a study of CD8+ T cells in alopecia areata. Study-wide findings and caveats: Higher clonality and more expanded CD8+ clones appeared in lesional than normal scalp. The link between baseline CD8+ expansion and response remains uncertain with one nonresponder. Within the top 100, expanded CD8+ clones significantly decreased with tofacitinib, as did scalp clonality. A great number of expanded lesional clones endured in scalp and blood during tofacitinib.

As for treatment: oral pan-JAK inhibitor, 5-10 mg twice daily. In the case of this clone: No antigen is known for it.

V lost 1 base, J lost 4 bases, and 6 bases stayed unmatched. The CDR3 is 16 residues long. The germline V gene encodes CDR1 LNHNV and CDR2 YYDKDF (reference sequence). Following extraction, RNA underwent reverse transcription to cDNA, which served as the sequencing template. Method: immunoSEQ multiplex PCR; TCRdb's copy keeps in-frame clones and lacks some. The sample has 80,000 to 95,000 clones; about 40% are singletons. V gene TRBV15 combines with J gene TRBJ1-3; 8 nucleotides match TRBD1. The clonotype was recovered from a human donor with alopecia areata. The material sequenced was CD8+ T cells sorted from blood, taken at week 24, from a patient treated with tofacitinib. CDR3 sequence (DNA): TGTGCCACCAGCAGAGGGGCAGGGGGCTCGGGAAACACCATATATTTT. Translated: CATSRGAGGSGNTIYF.